This TCR beta chain emerged from a study of cytomegalovirus exposure and HLA in healthy donors. Notes on the study in general: By a later analysis, the bulk of CMV-associated TCR beta chains appeared HLA-restricted.

Germline lookup yields CDR1 MDHEN and CDR2 SYDVKM. The V and J ends lost 7 bases and 1 base, in that order; junction bases with no gene match: 18. The CDR3 totals 18 residues. Primers for the PCR totalled 60 Vbeta and 13 Jbeta. Libraries were prepared by immunoSEQ multiplex PCR; TCRdb keeps only in-frame clonotypes and omits some of them. The table shows approximately 110,000 clones, with 73% occurring only once. The count of this clone is one. Antigen specificity is unknown. The chain combines TRBV28 with TRBJ1-1; 7 bases match TRBD1. This clonotype was sampled from a man aged 55 to 70 in good health and CMV-seropositive. The sample consisted of PBMCs. The CDR3 protein is CASTSYNLYRGQNTEAFF. The DNA of the CDR3 is TGTGCCAGCACCTCTTACAACTTATACAGGGGCCAGAACACTGAAGCTTTCTTT. The full variable domain, completed using reference TRBV28 and TRBJ1-1, is DVKVTQSSRYLVKRTGEKVFLECVQDMDHENMFWYRQDPGLGLRLIYFSYDVKMKEKGDIPEGYSVSREKKERFSLILESASTNQTSMYLCASTSYNLYRGQNTEAFFGQGTRLTVV.